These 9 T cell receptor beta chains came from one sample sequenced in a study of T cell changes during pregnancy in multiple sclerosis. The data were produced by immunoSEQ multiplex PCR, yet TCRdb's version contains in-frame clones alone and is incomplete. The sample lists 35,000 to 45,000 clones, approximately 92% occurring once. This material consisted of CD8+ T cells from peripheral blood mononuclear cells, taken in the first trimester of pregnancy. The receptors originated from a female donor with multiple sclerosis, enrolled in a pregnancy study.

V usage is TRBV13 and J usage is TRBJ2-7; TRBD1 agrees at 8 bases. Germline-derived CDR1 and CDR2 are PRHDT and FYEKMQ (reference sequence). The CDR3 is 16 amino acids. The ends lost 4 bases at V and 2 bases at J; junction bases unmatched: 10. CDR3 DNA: TGTGCCAGCAGCTCTCCTTCGGGGACAGGCACCTACGAGCAGTACTTC. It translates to CASSSPSGTGTYEQYF.

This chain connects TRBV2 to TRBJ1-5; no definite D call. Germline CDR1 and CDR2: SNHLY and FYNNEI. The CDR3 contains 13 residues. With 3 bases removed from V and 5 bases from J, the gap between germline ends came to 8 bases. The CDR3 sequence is CASSDTRDQPQHF. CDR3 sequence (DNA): TGTGCCAGCAGTGATACGCGGGATCAGCCCCAGCATTTT. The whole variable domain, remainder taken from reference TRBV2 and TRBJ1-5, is EPEVTQTPSHQVTQMGQEVILRCVPISNHLYFYWYRQILGQKVEFLVSFYNNEISEKSEIFDDQFSVERPDGSNFTLKIRSTKLEDSAMYFCASSDTRDQPQHFGDGTRLSIL.

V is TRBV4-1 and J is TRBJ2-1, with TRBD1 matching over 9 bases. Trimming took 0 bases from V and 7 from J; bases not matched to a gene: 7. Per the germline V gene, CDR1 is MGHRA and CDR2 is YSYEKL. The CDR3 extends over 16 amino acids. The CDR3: CASSQDTGTGWNEQFF. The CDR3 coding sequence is TGCGCCAGCAGCCAAGATACCGGGACAGGGTGGAATGAGCAGTTCTTC.

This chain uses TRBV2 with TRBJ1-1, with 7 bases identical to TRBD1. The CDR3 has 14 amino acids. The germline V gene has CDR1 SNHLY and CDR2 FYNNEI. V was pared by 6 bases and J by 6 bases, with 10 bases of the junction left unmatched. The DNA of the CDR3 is TGTGCCAGCAGAACCGGGACAGTCAACCCTGAAGCTTTCTTT. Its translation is CASRTGTVNPEAFF.

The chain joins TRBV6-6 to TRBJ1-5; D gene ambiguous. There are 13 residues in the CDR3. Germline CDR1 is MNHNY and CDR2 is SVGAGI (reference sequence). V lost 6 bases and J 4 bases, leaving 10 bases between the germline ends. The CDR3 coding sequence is TGTGCCAGCAGAAAGGAGGGAAATCAGCCCCAGCATTTT. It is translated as CASRKEGNQPQHF.

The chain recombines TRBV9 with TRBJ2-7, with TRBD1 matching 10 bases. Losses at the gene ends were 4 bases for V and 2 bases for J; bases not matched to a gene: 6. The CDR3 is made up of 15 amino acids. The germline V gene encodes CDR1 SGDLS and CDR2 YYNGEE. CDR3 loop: CASSQGTGATYEQYF. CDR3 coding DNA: TGTGCCAGCAGCCAAGGGACAGGGGCTACCTACGAGCAGTACTTC.

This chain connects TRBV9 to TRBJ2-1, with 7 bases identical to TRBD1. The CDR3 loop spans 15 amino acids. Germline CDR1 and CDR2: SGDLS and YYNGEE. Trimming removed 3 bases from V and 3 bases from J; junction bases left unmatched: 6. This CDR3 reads CASSGTGRSYNEQFF. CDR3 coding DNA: TGTGCCAGCAGCGGGACAGGTCGGAGCTACAATGAGCAGTTCTTC.

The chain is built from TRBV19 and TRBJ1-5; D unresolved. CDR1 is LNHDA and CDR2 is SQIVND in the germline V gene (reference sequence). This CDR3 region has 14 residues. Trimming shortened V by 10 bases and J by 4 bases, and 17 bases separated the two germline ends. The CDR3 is CATGGVRGNQPQHF. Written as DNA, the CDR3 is TGTGCCACCGGCGGGGTTCGCGGAAATCAGCCCCAGCATTTT.

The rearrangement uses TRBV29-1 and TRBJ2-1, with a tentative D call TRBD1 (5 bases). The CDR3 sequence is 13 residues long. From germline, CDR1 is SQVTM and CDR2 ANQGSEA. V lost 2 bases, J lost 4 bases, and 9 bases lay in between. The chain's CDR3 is CSVELGRYNEQFF. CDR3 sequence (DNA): TGCAGCGTTGAACTGGGGCGGTACAATGAGCAGTTCTTC.